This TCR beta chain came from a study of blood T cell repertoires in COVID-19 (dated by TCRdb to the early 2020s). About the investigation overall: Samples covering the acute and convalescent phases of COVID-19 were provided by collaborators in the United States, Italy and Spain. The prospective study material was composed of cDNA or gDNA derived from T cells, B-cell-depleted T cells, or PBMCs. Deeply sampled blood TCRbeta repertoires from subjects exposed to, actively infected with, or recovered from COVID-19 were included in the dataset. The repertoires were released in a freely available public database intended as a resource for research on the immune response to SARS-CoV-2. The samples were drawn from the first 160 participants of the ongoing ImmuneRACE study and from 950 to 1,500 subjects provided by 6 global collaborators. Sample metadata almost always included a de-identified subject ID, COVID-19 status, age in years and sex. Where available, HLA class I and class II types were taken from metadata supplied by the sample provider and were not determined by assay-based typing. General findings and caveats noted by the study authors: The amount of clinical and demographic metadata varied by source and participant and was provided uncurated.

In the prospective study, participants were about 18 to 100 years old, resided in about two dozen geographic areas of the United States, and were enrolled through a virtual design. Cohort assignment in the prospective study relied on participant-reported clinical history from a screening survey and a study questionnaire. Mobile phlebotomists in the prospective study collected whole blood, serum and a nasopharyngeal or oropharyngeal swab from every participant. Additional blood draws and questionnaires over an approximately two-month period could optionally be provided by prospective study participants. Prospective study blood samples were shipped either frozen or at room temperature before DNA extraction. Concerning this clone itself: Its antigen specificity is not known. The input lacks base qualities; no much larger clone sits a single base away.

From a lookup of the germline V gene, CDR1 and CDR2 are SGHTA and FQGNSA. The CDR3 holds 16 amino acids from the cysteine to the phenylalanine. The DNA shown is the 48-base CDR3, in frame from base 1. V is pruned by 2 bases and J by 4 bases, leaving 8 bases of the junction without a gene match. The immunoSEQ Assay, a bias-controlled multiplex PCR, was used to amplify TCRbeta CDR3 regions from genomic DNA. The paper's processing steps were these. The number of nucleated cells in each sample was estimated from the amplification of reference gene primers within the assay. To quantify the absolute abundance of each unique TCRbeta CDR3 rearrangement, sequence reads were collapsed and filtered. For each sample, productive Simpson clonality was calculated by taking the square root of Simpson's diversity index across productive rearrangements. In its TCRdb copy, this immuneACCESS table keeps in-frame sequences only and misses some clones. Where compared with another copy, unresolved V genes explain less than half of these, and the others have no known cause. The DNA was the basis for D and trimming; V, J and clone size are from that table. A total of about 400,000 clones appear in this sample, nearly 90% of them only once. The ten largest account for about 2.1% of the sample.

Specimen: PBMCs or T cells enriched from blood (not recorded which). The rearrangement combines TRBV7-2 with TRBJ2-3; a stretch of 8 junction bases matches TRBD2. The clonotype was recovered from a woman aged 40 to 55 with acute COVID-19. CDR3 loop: CASSLLGGGPADTQYF. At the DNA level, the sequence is TGTGCCAGCAGCTTACTCGGCGGGGGGCCGGCAGATACGCAGTATTTT.